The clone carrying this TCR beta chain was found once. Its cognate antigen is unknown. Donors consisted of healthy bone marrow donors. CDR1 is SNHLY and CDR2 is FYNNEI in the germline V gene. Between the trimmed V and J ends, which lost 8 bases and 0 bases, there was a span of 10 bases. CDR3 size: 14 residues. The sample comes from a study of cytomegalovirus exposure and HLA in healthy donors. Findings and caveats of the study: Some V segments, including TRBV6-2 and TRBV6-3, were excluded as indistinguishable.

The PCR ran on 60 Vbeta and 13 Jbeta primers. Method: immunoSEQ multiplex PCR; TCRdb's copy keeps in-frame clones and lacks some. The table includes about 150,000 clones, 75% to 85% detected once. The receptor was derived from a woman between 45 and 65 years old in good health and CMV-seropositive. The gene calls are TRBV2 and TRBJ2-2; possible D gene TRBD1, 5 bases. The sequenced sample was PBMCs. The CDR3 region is CASATASNTGELFF. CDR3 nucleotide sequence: TGTGCCAGCGCGACAGCTTCGAACACCGGGGAGCTGTTTTTT.